The clone carrying this T cell receptor (beta chain) appeared a few times. Genomic DNA, serving as template, underwent TCR beta VDJ and CDR3 profiling. MiXCR, run by TCRdb on the reads, gives a single entry per CDR3 protein. The sample has about 190,000 distinct CDR3 sequences; around 45% are singletons. The data derive from a study of CD8+CD57+ T cells in acquired aplastic anemia. For sequencing, patients were chosen who had shown expansion of CD8+CD57+ cells by flow cytometry. Patients had undergone no therapy by the time their blood was sampled. The sequencing sample was made of sorted CD4+, CD8+, or CD8+CD57+ T cells (not recorded which) from PBMCs. This TCR was sampled from a human donor with aplastic anemia.

The CDR3 reads CSVGASGTYEQYF. CDR3 nucleotide sequence: TGCAGCGTTGGGGCTAGCGGGACTTACGAGCAGTACTTC. J is TRBJ2-7 and V is TRBV29-1, with 9 bases lining up with TRBD2. Germline CDR1 SQVTM, CDR2 ANQGSEA. V lost 4 bases, J lost 4 bases, and 5 bases stayed unmatched. The CDR3 consists of 13 residues.